Following are 20 T cell receptor beta chains from one sample sequenced in a study of blood T cell repertoires in COVID-19. The repertoire was sequenced with immunoSEQ multiplex PCR; TCRdb's copy has only in-frame clones and lacks some. This sample has hundreds of thousands of clones, with 86% found just once. The sample comprised peripheral blood. The receptors derive from a woman older than 75 with COVID-19, enrolled during active disease.

The genes are TRBV7-2 and TRBJ1-3, with 9 bases aligning to TRBD1. In germline, CDR1 is SGHTA, CDR2 FQGNSA. This CDR3 is 13 amino acids long. V lost 5 bases and J lost 4; bases outside the gene matches: 0. The CDR3 is CASSGQGGNTIYF. CDR3 nucleotide sequence: TGTGCCAGCAGCGGACAGGGGGGAAACACCATATATTTT. Complete variable domain (other parts from reference TRBV7-2 and TRBJ1-3): GAGVSQSPSNKVTEKGKDVELRCDPISGHTALYWYRQSLGQGLEFLIYFQGNSAPDKSGLPSDRFSAERTGGSVSTLTIQRTQQEDSAVYLCASSGQGGNTIYFGEGSWLTVV.

V and J are TRBV28 and TRBJ2-5; 9 nucleotides align to TRBD1. Per germline, CDR1 MDHEN and CDR2 SYDVKM. This CDR3 has 14 amino acids. V gave up 6 bases and J gave up 5 bases; unmatched junction bases: 7. CDR3 protein: CASRATGGFETQYF. In DNA, the CDR3 is TGTGCCAGCAGGGCAACAGGGGGCTTCGAGACCCAGTACTTC.

The chain joins TRBV10-3 to TRBJ1-6, with D possibly TRBD1 on 5 matching bases. Trimming removed 8 bases at V and 6 bases at J, with 11 bases between. CDR3 length equals 13 residues. Germline V gives CDR1 ENHRY, CDR2 SYGVKD. CDR3 sequence reads: CAIRGILNSPLHF. In DNA form, the CDR3 reads TGTGCCATCCGGGGGATACTTAATTCACCCCTCCACTTT.

The V and J genes are TRBV3-1 (or the pseudogene TRBV3-2) and TRBJ2-1, with 7 bases that match TRBD2. The CDR3 runs 13 residues. Germline CDR1 and CDR2: LGHDT and YNNKEL (reference sequence). V trimming: 4 bases; J trimming: 6 bases; junction bases outside the gene matches: 3. The CDR3 sequence: CASSLIAGNEQFF. The CDR3 nucleotides read TGTGCCAGCAGCCTTATAGCGGGCAATGAGCAGTTCTTC.

This chain joins TRBV11-2 and TRBJ2-5, with 8 bases aligning to TRBD1. The junction had 13 bases not matched to a gene; V was cut back by 5 bases and J by 2 bases. Germline V lookup: CDR1 SGHAT, CDR2 FQNNGV. The CDR3 sequence is 17 residues long. The CDR3 DNA reads TGTGCCAGCAGCGAGGACAGGGATAAGTTGGCGCAAGAGACCCAGTACTTC. Its translation is CASSEDRDKLAQETQYF.

The V and J genes are TRBV12-3 or TRBV12-4 and TRBJ1-1; D ambiguous. CDR3 size: 11 residues. V lost 3 bases, J lost 5 bases, and 4 bases lay in between. CDR3 sequence: CASSLRTEAFF. CDR3 nucleotide sequence: TGTGCCAGCAGTTTGCGGACTGAAGCTTTCTTT.

The chain combines TRBV7-2 with TRBJ1-5; TRBD1 aligns across 9 bases. With V trimmed by 5 bases and J by 5 bases, 4 bases remained unmatched. The CDR3 length is 14 residues. Germline V gene sequence: CDR1 SGHTA, CDR2 FQGNSA. CDR3 DNA: TGTGCCAGCAGCCTGGGACAGGGACATCAGCCCCAGCATTTT. Translating gives CASSLGQGHQPQHF. Drawing the rest from reference TRBV7-2 and TRBJ1-5, the complete variable domain is GAGVSQSPSNKVTEKGKDVELRCDPISGHTALYWYRQSLGQGLEFLIYFQGNSAPDKSGLPSDRFSAERTGGSVSTLTIQRTQQEDSAVYLCASSLGQGHQPQHFGDGTRLSIL.

The chain couples TRBV6-1 to TRBJ1-5; TRBD1 matches 8 bases. Germline assignment: CDR1 MNHNS and CDR2 SASEGT. The CDR3 sequence is 14 residues long. V shed 3 bases and J 5 bases; nucleotides not matched to a gene: 3. CDR3 DNA: TGTGCCAGCAGTGAGAACAGGGGGGATCAGCCCCAGCATTTT. Its protein is CASSENRGDQPQHF.

This clone was found once. The chain carries TRBV6-2 or TRBV6-3 and TRBJ2-3; 10 nucleotides match TRBD2. Germline V gene sequence: CDR1 MNHEY, CDR2 SVGEGT. V shed 0 bases and J 0 bases; nucleotides not matched to a gene: 3. The CDR3 consists of 17 residues. The CDR3 nucleotides read TGTGCCAGCAGTTACTCTACAGCGGGGGGGAGCACAGATACGCAGTATTTT. As protein: CASSYSTAGGSTDTQYF.

This clone came up once. The DNA for the CDR3 is TGTGCCAGCAGCTTAAACAGGGCCAGTGAAGCTTTCTTT. Protein: CASSLNRASEAFF. The chain recombines TRBV7-2 with TRBJ1-1; possible D gene TRBD1, 6 bases. Germline CDR1 SGHTA, CDR2 FQGNSA. Trimming took off 2 bases at V and 7 bases at J, with 11 bases between the two ends. The CDR3 has 13 residues.

The chain uses TRBV19 and TRBJ1-5; D is undetermined. The CDR3 is made up of 12 amino acids. Between the trimmed V and J ends, which lost 10 bases and 2 bases, there was a span of 9 bases. CDR1 is LNHDA and CDR2 is SQIVND in the germline V gene (reference sequence). The CDR3 DNA reads as TGTGCCACTCTCGAGGGCAATCAGCCCCAGCATTTT. It yields the protein CATLEGNQPQHF.

This chain links TRBV5-1 with TRBJ1-1, with D possibly matching TRBD1 (6 bases). Trimming shortened V by 0 bases and J by 4 bases, and 10 bases separated the two germline ends. The CDR3 loop spans 14 amino acids. CDR1 is SGHRS, CDR2 YFSETQ, per germline. CDR3 region: CASSLAGVGTEAFF. CDR3 nucleotide sequence: TGCGCCAGCAGCTTGGCAGGGGTTGGCACTGAAGCTTTCTTT.

V is TRBV6-1 and J is TRBJ2-7; 14 bases line up with TRBD2. CDR1 and CDR2 from the germline V gene are MNHNS and SASEGT. There are 15 residues in the CDR3. Losses at the gene ends were 3 bases for V and 4 bases for J; bases not matched to a gene: 2. CDR3 sequence reads: CASSDRTSGGYEQYF. The CDR3 coding sequence is TGTGCCAGCAGTGACCGGACTAGCGGGGGGTACGAGCAGTACTTC.

This chain joins TRBV28 and TRBJ2-5; no reliable D call. Trimming took 3 bases from V and 6 from J, leaving 11 bases between them. The germline CDR1 and CDR2 sequences are MDHEN and SYDVKM. This CDR3 is 13 amino acids long. CDR3 DNA: TGTGCCAGCAGTTTGAGTAGCTTGAAGACCCAGTACTTC. Translating gives CASSLSSLKTQYF.

V gene TRBV3-1 (or the pseudogene TRBV3-2) combines with J gene TRBJ1-1; D may be TRBD1 (6 bases). From germline, CDR1 is LGHDT and CDR2 YNNKEL (reference sequence). The V end was cut by 4 bases, the J end by 1 base, with 10 bases between. The CDR3 is 14 residues long. CDR3 DNA sequence: TGTGCCAGCAGCCCGGGACACCAGAACACTGAAGCTTTCTTT. Translating gives CASSPGHQNTEAFF.

This chain connects TRBV7-9 to TRBJ2-3; D is possibly TRBD2 (5 bases). Trimming cost V 7 bases and J 2 bases, with 16 bases left between them. The germline V gene has CDR1 SEHNR and CDR2 FQNEAQ (reference sequence). This CDR3 comprises 15 residues. The CDR3 DNA sequence: TGTGCCAGCACTTTATCTAGCCTCCTCACAGATACGCAGTATTTT. It translates to CASTLSSLLTDTQYF.

The chain is built from TRBV2 and TRBJ2-7, with a tentative D call TRBD2 (6 bases). This CDR3 contains 15 residues. Germline values: CDR1 SNHLY, CDR2 FYNNEI. The V end was cut by 3 bases, the J end by 6 bases, with 18 bases between. CDR3 sequence: CASSDDSLGRGEQYV. CDR3 bases: TGTGCCAGCAGTGACGACTCGCTAGGGCGGGGCGAGCAGTACGTC.

The chain has TRBV6-5 and TRBJ2-5, with 10 bases identical to TRBD2. Trimming removed 4 bases from V and 8 bases from J; junction bases left unmatched: 13. This CDR3 contains 16 residues. Germline V gives CDR1 MNHEY, CDR2 SVGAGI. The CDR3 bases are TGTGCCAGCAGTTCCCCCCTTAGCGGGGGGTCGAGTACCCAGTACTTC. Translated: CASSSPLSGGSSTQYF.

The chain employs TRBV14 and TRBJ1-2; perhaps TRBD1 as D (5 bases). The CDR3 covers 13 residues. Germline lookup yields CDR1 SGHDN and CDR2 FVKESK. V was pared by 3 bases and J by 1 base, with 6 bases between. The CDR3 DNA sequence: TGTGCCAGCAGCCAGACAGTTAACTATGGCTACACCTTC. Translation gives CASSQTVNYGYTF.

J is TRBJ1-2 and V is TRBV7-9, with 7 bases fitting TRBD1. Germline V gene data show CDR1 as SEHNR and CDR2 as FQNEAQ (reference sequence). This CDR3 spans 16 amino acids. V shed 1 base, J shed 2 bases, and the junction held 7 bases outside the gene matches. The CDR3 coding sequence is TGTGCCAGCAGCTTAGACGGGACACAGGGGAACTATGGCTACACCTTC. It translates to CASSLDGTQGNYGYTF.